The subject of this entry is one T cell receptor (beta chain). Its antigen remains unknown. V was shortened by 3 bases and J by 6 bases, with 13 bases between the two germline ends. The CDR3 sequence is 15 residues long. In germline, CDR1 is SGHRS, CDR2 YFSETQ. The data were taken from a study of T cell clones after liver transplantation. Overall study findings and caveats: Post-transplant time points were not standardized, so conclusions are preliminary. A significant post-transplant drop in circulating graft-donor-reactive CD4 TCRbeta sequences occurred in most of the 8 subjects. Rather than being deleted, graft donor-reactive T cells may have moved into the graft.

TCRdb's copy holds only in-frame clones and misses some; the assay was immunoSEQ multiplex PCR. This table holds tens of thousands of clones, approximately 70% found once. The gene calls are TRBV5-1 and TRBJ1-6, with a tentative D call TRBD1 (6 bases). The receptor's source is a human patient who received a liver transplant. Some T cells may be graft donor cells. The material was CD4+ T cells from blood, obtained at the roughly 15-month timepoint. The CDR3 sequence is CASSSRDTSNSPLHF. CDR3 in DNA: TGCGCCAGCAGCTCCCGGGACACCAGTAATTCACCCCTCCACTTT.